These T cell receptor beta chains were read from a single sample in a study of blood T cell repertoires in COVID-19. The repertoire was sequenced with immunoSEQ multiplex PCR; TCRdb's copy has only in-frame clones and lacks some. The sample lists roughly 120,000 clones, 70% to 75% occurring once. The source material was peripheral blood. These receptors all stem from a man older than 75 with COVID-19, enrolled during active disease. CDR3s include the opening cysteine and the closing phenylalanine or tryptophan. A D gene is named only where the DNA matches it firmly. Size is omitted from some rows. Given values are once, few, many or a class for expanded clones.

>TRBJ1-6|NA|TRBV7-9|NA|18
TGTGCCAGCAGCTTAGCGTCGGGGGAATCCTCCTATAATTCACCCCTCCACTTT
CASSLASGESSYNSPLHF
>TRBJ2-2|NA|TRBV11-3|NA|15
TGTGCCAGCAGCTTCCACGGGACTAACACCGGGGAGCTGTTTTTT
CASSFHGTNTGELFF
>TRBJ2-1|NA|TRBV12-5|NA|12
TGTGCTAGTGGTTTGGCGGGAGCGGAGCAGTTCTTC
CASGLAGAEQFF
>TRBJ2-1|TRBD2|TRBV4-3|few|18
TGCGCCAGCAGCCAAGCTGCGGGAGAGAGGCGGGCCTACAATGAGCAGTTCTTC
CASSQAAGERRAYNEQFF
>TRBJ1-2|TRBD1|TRBV2|once|12
TGTGCCACCGGACAGGAAAACTATGGCTACACCTTC
CATGQENYGYTF
>TRBJ1-2|NA|TRBV6-5|NA|13
TGTGCCAGCAGAGGATCGGGGTCGGATGGCTACACCTTC
CASRGSGSDGYTF
>TRBJ1-5|NA|TRBV15|NA|16
TGTGCCACCAGCAGAGACAAGGGGGATAGCAATCAGCCCCAGCATTTT
CATSRDKGDSNQPQHF
>TRBJ2-1|TRBD2|TRBV28|many|13
TGTGCCAGCAGCCTAGGGACTAGCGGTGAGCAGTTCTTC
CASSLGTSGEQFF
>TRBJ1-4|NA|TRBV6-5|NA|15
TGTGCCAGCAGTTCCTCACAGGGAACTAATGAAAAACTGTTTTTT
CASSSSQGTNEKLFF
>TRBJ2-7|NA|TRBV30|once|13
TGTGCCTGGAGTGGCCAGGGGGGCAACGAGCAGTACTTC
CAWSGQGGNEQYF
>TRBJ2-1|TRBD1|TRBV9|NA|15
TGTGCCAGCAGCGACCGGGACAGGGAGGACAATGAGCAGTTCTTC
CASSDRDREDNEQFF
>TRBJ1-6|TRBD1|TRBV2|NA|13
TGTGCCAGCAGATGGCAGGGGGCCTCACCCCTCCACTTT
CASRWQGASPLHF
>TRBJ2-2|NA|TRBV15|NA|15
TGTGCCACCAGCAGAGGGACACCTAACACCGGGGAGCTGTTTTTT
CATSRGTPNTGELFF
>TRBJ2-1|NA|TRBV14|NA|15
TGTGCCAGCAGCCATCTGGGGGGCCGTTGGAGCGGGATAATCTTC
CASSHLGGRWSGIIF
>TRBJ1-1|NA|TRBV7-3|few|15
TGTGCCAGCAGCCCCCGGACGGGGGGGAGCTCTGAAGCTTTCTTT
CASSPRTGGSSEAFF
>TRBJ2-2|NA|TRBV29-1|NA|15
TGCAGCGTCCGTTCCGGGGGGCTGAACACCGGGGAGCTGTTTTTT
CSVRSGGLNTGELFF
>TRBJ2-7|TRBD1|TRBV7-2|few|15
TGTGCCAGCAGCATGCAGGGGGCTGCATCCTACGAGCAGTACTTC
CASSMQGAASYEQYF
>TRBJ2-3|TRBD2|TRBV10-3|NA|15
TGTGCCATCAGGGATAGCGGGTCTAGCACAGATACGCAGTATTTT
CAIRDSGSSTDTQYF
>TRBJ2-3|NA|TRBV6-4|NA|14
TGTGCCAGCAGTGGCGGCGGGGTCACAGATACGCAGTATTTT
CASSGGGVTDTQYF
>TRBJ2-2|NA|TRBV7-2|NA|16
TGTGCCAGCAGCCCACCGGGTAGAGCGAACACCGGGGAGCTGTTTTTT
CASSPPGRANTGELFF
>TRBJ2-2|TRBD2|TRBV5-5|NA|17
TGTGCCAGCAGCTTAGGACTAGCGGGAGGTTTTATCGGGGAGCTGTTTTTT
CASSLGLAGGFIGELFF
>TRBJ2-1|TRBD2|TRBV11-3|NA|14
TGTGCCAGCAGCATCACTAGCGGGAGTGTTGAGCAGTTCTTC
CASSITSGSVEQFF
>TRBJ2-7|TRBD2|TRBV5-4|NA|16
TGTGCCAGCAGCTTATTGCCGGGACTAGTTGGTGGCGAGCAGTACTTC
CASSLLPGLVGGEQYF
>TRBJ1-6|NA|TRBV27|NA|13
TGTGCCAGCAGTTGGGGGGGTAATTCACCCCTCCACTTT
CASSWGGNSPLHF
>TRBJ2-2|NA|TRBV7-2|NA|14
TGTGCCAGCAGCTTTTCGGGGGTTAGCGGGGAGCTGTTTTTT
CASSFSGVSGELFF
>TRBJ1-2|NA|TRBV5-6|NA|11
TGTGCCAGCAGCTTCTTCTATGGCTACACCTTC
CASSFFYGYTF
>TRBJ2-3|TRBD2|TRBV7-3|few|15
TGTGCCAGCAGCTTACTAGCGGATAGCACAGATACGCAGTATTTT
CASSLLADSTDTQYF
>TRBJ2-3|NA|TRBV4-3|NA|19
TGCGCCAGCAGCCAAGAGGACTTTAGAGGGGACTTTAAGACGGAGACGCAGTATTTT
CASSQEDFRGDFKTETQYF
>TRBJ2-7|TRBD2|TRBV5-6|NA|15
TGTGCCAGCAGCTTGGGTGTGGGACTAGCGGATCCTCAGTACTTC
CASSLGVGLADPQYF
>TRBJ2-7|TRBD1|TRBV27|NA|16
TGTGCCAGCAGTTTATATCGGGACAGGGGACGGAACGAGCAGTACTTC
CASSLYRDRGRNEQYF
>TRBJ2-1|TRBD1|TRBV3-1/TRBV3-2|NA|14
TGTGCCAGCAGTGCCGGGACAGGGTCCAATGAGCAGTTCTTC
CASSAGTGSNEQFF
>TRBJ2-1|TRBD2|TRBV7-3|NA|17
TGTGCCAGCAGCCCCTATGGGCCTAGCGGGATTAGCAATGAGCAGTTCTTC
CASSPYGPSGISNEQFF
>TRBJ1-4|TRBD1|TRBV15|NA|13
TGTGCCACCAGAGACAGGGATCGGGAAAAACTGTTTTTT
CATRDRDREKLFF
>TRBJ2-1|NA|TRBV12-3/TRBV12-4|once|13
TGTGCCAGCAGTGTTTCCTCGGGAGAGAGGCAGTTCTTC
CASSVSSGERQFF
>TRBJ2-1|TRBD1|TRBV7-3|NA|18
TGTGCCAGCAGCCTCACGGGCAGGGGGCAAAGCTCCTACAATGAGCAGTTCTTC
CASSLTGRGQSSYNEQFF
>TRBJ1-5|NA|TRBV19|few|15
TGTGCCAGTAGTATGCGGGACTCAAGCAATCAGCCCCAGCATTTT
CASSMRDSSNQPQHF
>TRBJ1-3|NA|TRBV18|NA|15
TGTGCCAGCTCACCATACGGGGGCTCTGGAAACACCATATATTTT
CASSPYGGSGNTIYF
>TRBJ2-2|TRBD2|TRBV28|NA|16
TGTGCCAGCAGTTCGACTAGCGGGAGGGCAACCGGGGAGCTGTTTTTT
CASSSTSGRATGELFF
>TRBJ2-5|NA|TRBV30|NA|14
TGTGCCTGGAGCCCCGGACTACTCCGGGAGACCCAGTACTTC
CAWSPGLLRETQYF
>TRBJ2-2|TRBD1|TRBV19|NA|15
TGTGCCAGTGGGAGAGGGGGCGGGAACACCGGGGAGCTGTTTTTT
CASGRGGGNTGELFF
>TRBJ1-3|NA|TRBV7-8|NA|15
TGTGCCAGCAGTCTAGGGGTCTCCTCTGGAAACACCATATATTTT
CASSLGVSSGNTIYF
>TRBJ2-2|TRBD2|TRBV3-1/TRBV3-2|NA|19
TGTGCCAGCAGCCAAGAAAATGGAGCGGGAGTGGTCGCCACCGGGGAGCTGTTTTTT
CASSQENGAGVVATGELFF
>TRBJ2-1|TRBD2|TRBV7-8|few|15
TGTGCCAGCAGCTTAGAACTAGCGGGAAACAATGAGCAGTTCTTC
CASSLELAGNNEQFF
>TRBJ1-3|NA|TRBV6-2/TRBV6-3|NA|16
TGTGCCAGCAGCCCTAACAGGTTTTCCGGTGGAAACACCATATATTTT
CASSPNRFSGGNTIYF
>TRBJ1-5|TRBD1|TRBV15|NA|16
TGTGCCACCAGCGGGACAGGGTTGGGGGGCAATCAGCCCCAGCATTTT
CATSGTGLGGNQPQHF
>TRBJ1-5|NA|TRBV3-1/TRBV3-2|NA|16
TGTGCCAGCAGCCAAGGCAGGCGGGGTAGCAATCAGCCCCAGCATTTT
CASSQGRRGSNQPQHF
>TRBJ2-3|TRBD2|TRBV27|NA|18
TGTGCCAGCAGTTTACTAGCGGGGTCAGAACCCGCCCCAGATACGCAGTATTTT
CASSLLAGSEPAPDTQYF
>TRBJ1-2|NA|TRBV28|NA|12
TGTGCCAGCAGTTTGGGGGGTCGGGGCTACACCTTC
CASSLGGRGYTF
>TRBJ2-7|TRBD2|TRBV11-1|NA|14
TGTGCCAGCAGCCAGCGGGGCAATTTCTACGAGCAGTACTTC
CASSQRGNFYEQYF
>TRBJ2-5|TRBD2|TRBV27|few|17
TGTGCCAGCAGTTTAACGAGTGGCGGGAGATTTGGGGAGACCCAGTACTTC
CASSLTSGGRFGETQYF